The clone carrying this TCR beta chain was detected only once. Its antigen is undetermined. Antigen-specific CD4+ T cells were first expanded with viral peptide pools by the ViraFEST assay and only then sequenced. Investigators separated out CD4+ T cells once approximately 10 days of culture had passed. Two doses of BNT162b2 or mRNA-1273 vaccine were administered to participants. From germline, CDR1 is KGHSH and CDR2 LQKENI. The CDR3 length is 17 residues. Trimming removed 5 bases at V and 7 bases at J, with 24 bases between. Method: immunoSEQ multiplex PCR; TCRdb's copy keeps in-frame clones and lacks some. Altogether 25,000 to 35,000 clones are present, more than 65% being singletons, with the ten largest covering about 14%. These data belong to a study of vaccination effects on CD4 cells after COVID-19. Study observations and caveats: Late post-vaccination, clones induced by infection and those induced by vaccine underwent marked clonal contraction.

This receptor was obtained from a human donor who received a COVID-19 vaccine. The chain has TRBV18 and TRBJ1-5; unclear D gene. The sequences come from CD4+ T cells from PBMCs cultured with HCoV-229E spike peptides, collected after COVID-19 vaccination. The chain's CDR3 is CASSSTINTFRRQPQHF. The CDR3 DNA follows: TGTGCCAGCTCATCGACCATCAACACCTTTCGTCGCCAGCCCCAGCATTTT.